Listed below are T cell receptor beta chains from one sample, sequenced in a study of T cell repertoires in cytomegalovirus infection. No antigen is known for these receptors. MiXCR, applied by TCRdb to the reads, yields one record per CDR3 protein. The profile shows about 830,000 distinct CDR3 sequences, about 30% of them singletons. This specimen consisted of cultured CD8+ T cells from PBMCs, obtained from culture after CMV antigen stimulation. The receptors here all came from a human donor in good health (CMV status not recorded). Some clones in this sample may be carry-over from other donors' samples. Both conserved end residues are part of each CDR3. The D gene is left open where the match is weak. Only part of the rows carry a size: once, few, many, or a class if the clone is expanded.

j_call v_call clone_size d_call cdr3_nt cdr3_aa
TRBJ2-6 TRBV12-3/TRBV12-4 few NA TGTGCCAGCAGTTGGGGACGTATCTCTGGGGCCAACGTCCTGACTTTC CASSWGRISGANVLTF
TRBJ1-1 TRBV12-3/TRBV12-4 many TRBD1 TGTGCCAGCAGTTGGGGGGACAGGGCGAACACTGAAGCTTTCTTT CASSWGDRANTEAFF
TRBJ1-1 TRBV14 NA NA TGTGCCAGCAGCCCCTCAGAGAACACTGAAGCTTTCTTT CASSPSENTEAFF
TRBJ1-1 TRBV7-6 many TRBD1 TGTGCCAGCAGCTGGGGGACAGGGCTGAACACTGAAGCTTTCTTT CASSWGTGLNTEAFF
TRBJ2-3 TRBV7-2 many NA TGTGCCAGCAGCTTAGTTGGAGGGGGCGCAGATACGCAGTATTTT CASSLVGGGADTQYF
TRBJ1-2 TRBV4-1 NA NA TGCGCCAGCAGCCAAGTTCTGGGGGATGGCTACACCTTC CASSQVLGDGYTF
TRBJ2-1 TRBV7-4 NA NA TGTGCCAGCAGCTCGCCCCTTGGAAATGAGCAGTTCTTC CASSSPLGNEQFF
TRBJ2-2 TRBV7-2 NA NA TGTGCCAGCAGGTTCTCCGGGGAGCTGTTTTTT CASRFSGELFF
TRBJ1-1 TRBV27 NA NA TGTGCCAGCAGTCACACTTCTAGTTATGAAGCTTTCTTT CASSHTSSYEAFF
TRBJ2-1 TRBV27 NA TRBD1 TGTGCCAGCAGTGGGGGACAGGGTAGCTCCTACAATGAGCAGTTCTTC CASSGGQGSSYNEQFF
TRBJ2-2 TRBV4-3 NA NA TGCGCCAGCAGCCCCTCCGGGGGTCCCGGGGAGCTGTTTTTT CASSPSGGPGELFF
TRBJ2-3 TRBV28 NA NA TGTGCCAGCAGTTTATTGGGGCCGGCAGATACGCAGTATTTT CASSLLGPADTQYF
TRBJ2-7 TRBV19 NA TRBD1 TGTGCCAGTATGGGACAGGAGACCTACGAGCAGTACTTC CASMGQETYEQYF
TRBJ2-1 TRBV6-6 NA TRBD2 TGTGCCAGCAGTTACACACCCCTCGGACTAGCGGGGGGGTACAATGAGCAGTTCTTC CASSYTPLGLAGGYNEQFF
TRBJ2-1 TRBV11-3 many TRBD2 TGTGCCAGCAGCTTGGTGCTAGCGGGTTACAATGAGCAGTTCTTC CASSLVLAGYNEQFF